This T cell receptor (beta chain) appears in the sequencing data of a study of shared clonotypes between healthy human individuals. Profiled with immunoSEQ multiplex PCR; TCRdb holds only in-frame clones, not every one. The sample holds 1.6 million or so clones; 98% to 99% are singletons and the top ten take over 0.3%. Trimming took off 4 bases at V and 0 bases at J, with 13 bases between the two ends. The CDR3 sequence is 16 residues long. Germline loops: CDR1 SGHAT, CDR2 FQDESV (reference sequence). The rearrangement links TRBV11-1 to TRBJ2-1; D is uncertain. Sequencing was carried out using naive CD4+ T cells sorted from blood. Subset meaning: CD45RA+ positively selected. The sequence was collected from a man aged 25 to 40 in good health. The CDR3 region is CASSSPSRTSYNEQFF. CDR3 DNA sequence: TGTGCCAGCAGCTCCCCTAGTAGGACCTCCTACAATGAGCAGTTCTTC.